Following are 20 T cell receptor beta chains from one sample sequenced in a study of response to subunit inactivated influenza vaccine listed by TCRdb under 2018. Libraries were made using RT-PCR. Sequencing used an Illumina HiSeq 2500. TCRdb redid the processing of the public reads, applying fastp at Q25 and MiXCR, and retained in-frame beta chains. Each record represents a unique CDR3 protein, reported with the most common genes and DNA among its rows. The table for this sample lists hundreds of thousands of distinct CDR3 sequences; around a sixth of them were counted only once. About 9.9% of the sample rests with the top ten. Sequences were derived from PBMCs from blood, sampled roughly 13 days after vaccination. These receptors were taken from a man between 45 and 60 years old who received an inactivated influenza vaccine. Donor details come from another sample of the same person, matched by shared clones.

This rearrangement joins TRBV2 to TRBJ2-5; D gene ambiguous. Germline V gene data show CDR1 as SNHLY and CDR2 as FYNNEI. The CDR3 is 10 residues long. Deletions cut 7 bases from V and 4 bases from J, with 4 bases between. In nucleotides, the CDR3 is TGTGCCAGCAAGCTAGAGACCCAGTACTTC. Residues: CASKLETQYF.

V gene TRBV14 combines with J gene TRBJ2-2; 15 bases are a match to TRBD2. The CDR3 spans 20 residues. The V and J ends lost 0 bases and 9 bases, in that order; junction bases with no gene match: 14. Germline CDR1 SGHDN, CDR2 FVKESK. CDR3 bases: TGTGCCAGCAGCCAAGATCGGCGGACTAGCGGGAGGGCTAGTTTCTGGGAGCTGTTTTTT. Its translation: CASSQDRRTSGRASFWELFF.

This clonotype was detected many times. CDR3 protein: CASSGLEGLSNEQFF. The CDR3 nucleotides read TGTGCCAGCAGCGGTCTCGAGGGCCTAAGCAATGAGCAGTTCTTC. The J gene is TRBJ2-1, the V gene TRBV9, with D maybe TRBD2 (5 bases). The CDR3 extends over 15 amino acids. V was trimmed by 3 bases and J by 6 bases, leaving 16 bases between them. Germline-derived CDR1 and CDR2 are SGDLS and YYNGEE.

The chain joins TRBV19 to TRBJ2-1; TRBD2 agrees at 8 bases. V trimming: 4 bases; J trimming: 2 bases; junction bases outside the gene matches: 7. The CDR3 consists of 16 residues. Germline assignment: CDR1 LNHDA and CDR2 SQIVND (reference sequence). This chain's CDR3 is CASSSRRGAPYNEQFF. In DNA, the CDR3 is TGTGCCAGTAGTAGCCGGCGGGGGGCCCCCTACAATGAGCAGTTCTTC.

The chain recombines TRBV4-2 with TRBJ2-5, with TRBD2 matching 15 bases. Losses at the gene ends were 1 base for V and 1 base for J; bases not matched to a gene: 1. Germline CDR1 is LGHNA and CDR2 is YNFKEQ. The CDR3 length is 17 residues. CDR3 nucleotides: TGTGCCAGCAGCCAAGGGACTAGCGGGGGGGTCCAAGAGACCCAGTACTTC. Its translation: CASSQGTSGGVQETQYF.

In DNA form, the CDR3 reads TGCGCCAGCAGCCAAGAGATTGATTCCTACGAGCAGTACTTC. Translating gives CASSQEIDSYEQYF. The chain employs TRBV4-3 and TRBJ2-7; D not certain. The V gene's germline CDR1 is LGHNA and CDR2 YSLEER. The CDR3 is 14 residues long. V was shortened by 0 bases and J by 1 base, with 7 bases between the two germline ends.

This chain connects TRBV3-1 to TRBJ2-5; tentatively, D is TRBD1 (5 bases). V lost 0 bases and J lost 5, with 19 bases in between. The CDR3 extends over 17 amino acids. Germline V lookup: CDR1 LGHDT, CDR2 YNNKEL (reference sequence). The CDR3 DNA reads TGTGCCAGCAGCCAAGATGTTTCCGATAAGGGGCGGGAGACCCAGTACTTC. Protein product: CASSQDVSDKGRETQYF.

The chain employs TRBV3-1 and TRBJ2-1; D gene unclear. Germline CDR1 is LGHDT and CDR2 is YNNKEL (reference sequence). The CDR3 is 15 residues long. V was cut by 0 bases and J by 0 bases, with 6 bases left in between. DNA for the CDR3: TGTGCCAGCAGCCAAGACCCCCCCTCCTACAATGAGCAGTTCTTC. This sequence encodes CASSQDPPSYNEQFF.

The chain combines TRBV27 with TRBJ2-7; D gene unclear. CDR3 size: 13 residues. Trimming removed 8 bases from V and 1 base from J, with 12 bases in between. Germline lookup yields CDR1 MNHEY and CDR2 SMNVEV (reference sequence). CDR3 residues: CASGFTNSYEQYF. The CDR3 DNA reads as TGTGCCAGCGGATTCACGAATTCCTACGAGCAGTACTTC.

The chain carries TRBV7-2 and TRBJ1-3; D is unresolved. Germline values: CDR1 SGHTA, CDR2 FQGNSA. The length of the CDR3 is 14 residues. Deletions cut 2 bases from V and 0 bases from J, with 5 bases between. CDR3 in amino acids: CASSLLNSGNTIYF. The CDR3, as DNA: TGTGCCAGCAGCTTACTGAACTCTGGAAACACCATATATTTT.

The chain is built from TRBV19 and TRBJ2-3; unclear D gene. The germline gives CDR1 LNHDA, CDR2 SQIVND (reference sequence). CDR3 length equals 15 residues. The V end was cut by 4 bases, the J end by 0 bases, with 11 bases between. The CDR3 reads CASSNGFSSTDTQYF. DNA of the CDR3: TGTGCCAGTAGTAACGGGTTTTCGAGCACAGATACGCAGTATTTT.

This clonotype was seen more than once but under ten times. The V call is TRBV6-1, the J call TRBJ2-1; 7 positions agree with TRBD2. CDR1 MNHNS and CDR2 SASEGT come from the germline V gene. J lost 0 bases, V lost 5 bases, and 7 bases had no gene match. The CDR3 length is 16 residues. CDR3 nucleotides: TGTGCCAGCAGTCCGGGACTACTAAGCTCCTACAATGAGCAGTTCTTC. Amino acids: CASSPGLLSSYNEQFF.

This clonotype was seen only a few times. The chain uses TRBV7-9 and TRBJ2-7; D perhaps matches TRBD2 (6 bases). Trimming shortened V by 1 base and J by 0 bases, and 13 bases separated the two germline ends. The CDR3 is 16 residues long. Per the germline V gene, CDR1 is SEHNR and CDR2 is FQNEAQ (reference sequence). CDR3 residues: CASSLDGIGGSYEQYF. The CDR3 coding sequence is TGTGCCAGCAGCTTAGACGGGATCGGGGGCTCCTACGAGCAGTACTTC.

This chain joins TRBV2 and TRBJ1-4; D perhaps matches TRBD1 (6 bases). With 6 bases removed from V and 4 bases from J, the gap between germline ends came to 12 bases. Germline V gene data show CDR1 as SNHLY and CDR2 as FYNNEI. The CDR3 contains 14 residues. CDR3 sequence (DNA): TGTGCCAGCAGCATCGACAGGCGTAATGAAAAACTGTTTTTT. Its translation is CASSIDRRNEKLFF. Based on the CDR3 plus reference TRBV2 and TRBJ1-4, the full variable domain is EPEVTQTPSHQVTQMGQEVILRCVPISNHLYFYWYRQILGQKVEFLVSFYNNEISEKSEIFDDQFSVERPDGSNFTLKIRSTKLEDSAMYFCASSIDRRNEKLFFGSGTQLSVL.

CDR3 residues: CASSPVAGDNEQFF. CDR3 nucleotide sequence: TGTGCCAGCTCACCAGTAGCGGGAGACAATGAGCAGTTCTTC. J is TRBJ2-1 and V is TRBV18; 9 bases match TRBD2. V dropped 2 bases and J dropped 5; count of bases not matched to a gene: 1. The CDR3 loop spans 14 amino acids. From germline, CDR1 is KGHSH and CDR2 LQKENI.

This clonotype was picked up many times. The V call is TRBV4-1, the J call TRBJ1-3; D is undetermined. The CDR3 sequence is 15 residues long. Germline V lookup: CDR1 MGHRA, CDR2 YSYEKL. V dropped 3 bases and J dropped 0 bases, with 9 bases sitting between them. CDR3 in amino acids: CASSHPLSSGNTIYF. The CDR3 nucleotides are TGCGCCAGCAGCCACCCTCTCAGCTCTGGAAACACCATATATTTT.

This clonotype was seen a few times. J is TRBJ1-5 and V is TRBV7-2; D is undetermined. Trimming took off 1 base at V and 7 bases at J, with 11 bases between the two ends. There are 14 residues in the CDR3. Germline V gene sequence: CDR1 SGHTA, CDR2 FQGNSA. This CDR3 reads CASSLGGRDQPQHF. Written as DNA, the CDR3 is TGTGCCAGCAGCTTAGGCGGCAGAGACCAGCCCCAGCATTTT. The full variable domain, its missing parts supplied by reference TRBV7-2 and TRBJ1-5, is GAGVSQSPSNKVTEKGKDVELRCDPISGHTALYWYRQSLGQGLEFLIYFQGNSAPDKSGLPSDRFSAERTGGSVSTLTIQRTQQEDSAVYLCASSLGGRDQPQHFGDGTRLSIL.

This clonotype was detected a few times. The chain is built from TRBV20-1 and TRBJ2-1, with D possibly TRBD1 on 5 matching bases. Trimming took 3 bases from V and 0 from J, leaving 9 bases between them. CDR1 DFQATT and CDR2 SNEGSKA come from the germline V gene (reference sequence). The CDR3 has 14 residues. CDR3 sequence: CSASQGSSYNEQFF. The CDR3, as DNA: TGCAGTGCTAGTCAGGGAAGCTCCTACAATGAGCAGTTCTTC.

This clonotype was detected only a few times. V usage is TRBV9 and J usage is TRBJ2-3; a possible D gene is TRBD2 (6 bases). V lost 3 bases to trimming and J lost 7 bases, with 24 bases between them. This CDR3 is 17 amino acids long. Germline V gives CDR1 SGDLS, CDR2 YYNGEE. CDR3 sequence (DNA): TGTGCCAGCAGCGACCAGCGGGCACCAACGGAACAATATACGCAGTATTTT. It translates to CASSDQRAPTEQYTQYF.

The CDR3 coding sequence is TGTGCCAGCAGAGCCCTCATCGGAGAGACCCAGTACTTC. This translates into CASRALIGETQYF. The chain joins TRBV7-8 to TRBJ2-5; D remains unclear. The V end lost 6 bases, the J end lost 4 bases, and 12 bases lay between the germline ends. The CDR3 runs to 13 residues. Germline V gives CDR1 SGHVS, CDR2 FQNEAQ.